This T cell receptor beta chain stems from a study of blood T cell repertoires in COVID-19 (dated by TCRdb to between 2020 and 2021). About the full investigation: Samples from collaborators originated in the United States, Italy and Spain and spanned both the acute and convalescent phases of COVID-19. The samples were drawn from two sources: the first 160 participants of the ongoing ImmuneRACE study, and over 950 subjects contributed by 6 global collaborators. Where HLA class I and class II types were available, the types were taken from metadata supplied by the sample provider, not from assay-based typing. Sample metadata almost always included a de-identified subject ID, COVID-19 status, age in years and sex. The repertoires were released in a freely available public database meant as a resource for research on the immune response to SARS-CoV-2. The material from the prospective study consisted of cDNA or gDNA derived from T cells, B-cell-depleted T cells, or PBMCs. Deeply sampled blood TCRbeta repertoires from subjects exposed to, actively infected with, or recovered from COVID-19 were included in the dataset. Broader findings and caveats from the paper: The quantity of clinical and demographic metadata differed by source and by participant and was supplied without curation.

The collaborating institutions used their own protocols to collect whole blood in K2EDTA tubes. For TCRbeta analysis, collaborators shipped samples in one of three forms: frozen whole blood, isolated PBMCs, or DNA extracted from either of those sample types. The immunoSEQ Assay, a bias-controlled multiplex PCR, was used to amplify TCRbeta CDR3 regions from genomic DNA. On the authors' methods: Within the assay, amplification of reference gene primers was used to estimate how many nucleated cells each sample contained. To quantify the absolute abundance of each unique TCRbeta CDR3 rearrangement, sequence reads were collapsed and filtered. For each sample, productive Simpson clonality was calculated by taking the square root of Simpson's diversity index across productive rearrangements. The table was pulled from immuneACCESS by TCRdb, which kept in-frame rearrangements only. Such tables lose some clones; where checked, under half of the loss comes from unresolved V genes, and the rest has no known cause. That table furnishes V, J and clone size, whereas the DNA furnished D and trimming. Within this sample are roughly 250,000 clones, with approximately 80% of them counted one time only. Jointly, the top ten make up approximately 4% of the sample.

According to the germline V gene (reference sequence), CDR1 reads MNHEY and CDR2 reads SMNVEV. The CDR3 starts with the cysteine, ends with the phenylalanine, and has 17 residues. Solely the CDR3 DNA is kept, with 51 bases framed from the first base. V was cut back by 6 bases and J by 2 bases, leaving a gap of 22 bases between them. This clone appeared once. It lacks a known antigen. The input lacks base qualities; no much larger clone sits a single base away. The sequence joins TRBV27 to TRBJ1-1, with the D gene not confidently named. What was sequenced was peripheral blood. The sequence was collected from a woman aged 40 to 49 with active or convalescent COVID-19. The nucleotide sequence is TGTGCCAGCAGCTTGCAGTACCAGGAGGTCCGTAACACTGAAGCTTTCTTT. It encodes CASSLQYQEVRNTEAFF.